The sequence of this T cell receptor beta chain was determined in a study of graft-versus-host responses after intestinal transplantation. Notes on the study in general: Some GvH clones appeared in ileal mucosa or blood before recipient bone marrow.

Libraries were prepared by immunoSEQ multiplex PCR; TCRdb keeps only in-frame clonotypes and omits some of them. The repertoire holds tens of thousands of clones, with over 80% as singletons. To note about this clone: Its antigen is not identified.

The trim removed 0 bases at V and 0 bases at J, leaving 5 bases unmatched. CDR3 length equals 16 residues. The germline V gene encodes CDR1 GTSNPN and CDR2 SVGIG (reference sequence). The specimen comprised PBMCs, sampled around 37 weeks after intestinal transplant. The genes are TRBV30 and TRBJ2-3, with 8 bases aligning to TRBD1. The origin of this receptor is a human patient who received an intestinal transplant, so some T cells may come from the graft donor. This CDR3 is CAWSVGQAYSTDTQYF. Here the CDR3 DNA reads TGTGCCTGGAGTGTGGGACAGGCCTATAGCACAGATACGCAGTATTTT.